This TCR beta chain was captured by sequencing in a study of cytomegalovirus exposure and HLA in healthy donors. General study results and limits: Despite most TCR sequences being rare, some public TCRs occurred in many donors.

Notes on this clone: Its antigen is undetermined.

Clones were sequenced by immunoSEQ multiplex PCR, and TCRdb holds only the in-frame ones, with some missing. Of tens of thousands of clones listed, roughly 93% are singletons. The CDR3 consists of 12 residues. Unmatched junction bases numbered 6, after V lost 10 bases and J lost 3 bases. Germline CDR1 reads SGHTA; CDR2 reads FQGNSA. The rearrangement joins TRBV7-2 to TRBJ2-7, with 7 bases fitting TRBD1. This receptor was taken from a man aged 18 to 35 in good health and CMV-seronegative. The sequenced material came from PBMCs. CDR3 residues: CATGTAFYEQYF. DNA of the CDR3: TGTGCCACCGGGACAGCATTCTACGAGCAGTACTTC.